The 27 T cell receptor beta chains reported below all come from one sample, sequenced in a study of T cell repertoires in urothelial bladder cancer. TCRdb's copy holds only in-frame clones and misses some; the assay was immunoSEQ multiplex PCR. The sample records 9,200 or so clones, approximately 59% being singletons. The sample taken for sequencing was tumor-infiltrating cells from bladder cancer. Receptor source: a human donor with urothelial carcinoma.

A few counts support this clone. V and J are TRBV10-3 and TRBJ1-1; no clear D. V dropped 2 bases and J dropped 8 bases, with 18 bases sitting between them. Looked up from germline, CDR1 is ENHRY and CDR2 is SYGVKD. The CDR3 contains 15 residues. The CDR3 protein is CAISEPVGRNREAFF. CDR3 bases: TGTGCCATCAGTGAGCCAGTCGGAAGGAATCGAGAAGCTTTCTTT.

The chain carries TRBV6-1 and TRBJ1-5, with a possible D match to TRBD1 (5 bases). There are 12 residues in the CDR3. V was pared by 6 bases and J by 6 bases, with 9 bases between. Per the germline V gene, CDR1 is MNHNS and CDR2 is SASEGT. CDR3: CASRAGSQPQHF. CDR3 coding DNA: TGTGCCAGCAGAGCAGGGAGTCAGCCCCAGCATTTT.

The sample holds a few counts of this clone. The chain uses TRBV5-4 and TRBJ2-3, with D hard to call. V was cut by 0 bases and J by 1 base, with 6 bases left in between. CDR1 and CDR2 from the germline V gene are SGHNT and YYREEE (reference sequence). The CDR3 is 14 residues long. The CDR3 here is CASSLDRRTDTQYF. For the CDR3, the DNA is TGTGCCAGCAGCTTGGACAGACGCACAGATACGCAGTATTTT. Supplemented by reference TRBV5-4 and TRBJ2-3, the full variable domain reads ETGVTQSPTHLIKTRGQQVTLRCSSQSGHNTVSWYQQALGQGPQFIFQYYREEENGRGNFPPRFSGLQFPNYSSELNVNALELDDSALYLCASSLDRRTDTQYFGPGTRLTVL.

The V and J genes are TRBV14 and TRBJ1-1; weak D call: TRBD1 (5 bases). Trimming removed 4 bases from V and 3 bases from J, with 15 bases in between. The CDR3 is 15 amino acids. Germline loops: CDR1 SGHDN, CDR2 FVKESK. The CDR3 region has the DNA TGTGCCAGCAGCCGATCCGGGACGGGATACACTGAAGCTTTCTTT. This translates into CASSRSGTGYTEAFF.

The chain joins TRBV5-8 to TRBJ2-7, with D perhaps being TRBD1 or TRBD2 (5 bases each). Germline assignment: CDR1 SGHTS and CDR2 YDEGEE. There are 13 residues in the CDR3. With 0 bases removed from V and 6 bases from J, the gap between germline ends came to 10 bases. The CDR3 nucleotides read TGTGCCAGCAGCTTGGATTCGGGGACCGAGCAGTACTTC. Translation gives CASSLDSGTEQYF. The variable domain in full, completed from reference TRBV5-8 and TRBJ2-7, reads EAGVTQSPTHLIKTRGQQATLRCSPISGHTSVYWYQQALGLGLQFLLWYDEGEERNRGNFPPRFSGRQFPNYSSELNVNALELEDSALYLCASSLDSGTEQYFGPGTRLTVT.

The chain uses TRBV27 and TRBJ1-1; TRBD1 aligns across 8 bases. Germline trimming cut 5 bases from V and 1 base from J; bases unmatched to any gene: 18. CDR3 size: 19 residues. Germline loops: CDR1 MNHEY, CDR2 SMNVEV (reference sequence). CDR3: CASSQGAGQGSIWNTEAFF. The CDR3 nucleotides are TGTGCCAGCAGTCAGGGCGCCGGACAGGGCTCGATATGGAACACTGAAGCTTTCTTT.

V usage is TRBV14 and J usage is TRBJ2-3, with D unclear. V was cut by 0 bases and J by 1 base, with 14 bases left in between. Germline CDR1 reads SGHDN; CDR2 reads FVKESK. This CDR3 region has 17 residues. The CDR3 bases are TGTGCCAGCAGCCAAGATCCTACCGGATTGGGCACAGATACGCAGTATTTT. Translated, it gives CASSQDPTGLGTDTQYF.

This clone is medium-sized. The rearrangement links TRBV6-6 to TRBJ1-5; unclear D gene. Trimming took 6 bases from V and 4 from J, leaving 10 bases between them. CDR3 size: 13 residues. Germline V gives CDR1 MNHNY, CDR2 SVGAGI (reference sequence). The CDR3 DNA is TGTGCCAGCAGCCATACAGAAAATCAGCCCCAGCATTTT. Protein sequence: CASSHTENQPQHF.

The chain is built from TRBV2 and TRBJ1-1, with D perhaps matching TRBD1 (5 bases). The V and J ends lost 2 bases and 1 base respectively, with 11 bases between them. The CDR3 has 15 amino acids. The germline CDR1 and CDR2 sequences are SNHLY and FYNNEI. The CDR3 here is CASSERGNRNTEAFF. The CDR3 region has the DNA TGTGCCAGCAGTGAAAGGGGAAACAGGAACACTGAAGCTTTCTTT. Supplemented by reference TRBV2 and TRBJ1-1, the full variable domain reads EPEVTQTPSHQVTQMGQEVILRCVPISNHLYFYWYRQILGQKVEFLVSFYNNEISEKSEIFDDQFSVERPDGSNFTLKIRSTKLEDSAMYFCASSERGNRNTEAFFGQGTRLTVV.

Written as DNA, the CDR3 is TGTGCCAGCAGCACAGAGGGGACAGATTACAATGAGCAGTTCTTC. This sequence encodes CASSTEGTDYNEQFF. V gene TRBV11-2 combines with J gene TRBJ2-1; TRBD1 matches at 7 bases. The CDR3 runs 15 residues. In germline, CDR1 is SGHAT, CDR2 FQNNGV. Trimming cost V 5 bases and J 4 bases; bases outside gene matches: 8.

This clone was recorded a few times. V and J are TRBV18 and TRBJ2-3; 8 nucleotides agree with TRBD2. CDR1 KGHSH and CDR2 LQKENI come from the germline V gene. Losses at the gene ends were 8 bases for V and 4 bases for J; bases not matched to a gene: 14. The length of the CDR3 is 16 residues. CDR3 nucleotide sequence: TGTGCCAGCACCCCCGGGGGGGGCGGGGCCGCAGATACGCAGTATTTT. Amino acids: CASTPGGGGAADTQYF.

This clone was counted only a few times. This chain links TRBV7-6 with TRBJ2-2; D remains ambiguous. Germline loops: CDR1 SGHVS, CDR2 FNYEAQ. CDR3 size: 15 residues. V shed 0 bases and J shed 5 bases, with 10 bases lying between them. The CDR3 loop is CASSLAITQTGELFF. Written as DNA, the CDR3 is TGTGCCAGCAGCTTAGCGATCACACAGACCGGGGAGCTGTTTTTT.

The chain links TRBV2 to TRBJ1-2; D not resolved. Germline V gene lookup returns CDR1 SNHLY and CDR2 FYNNEI. This CDR3 has 12 residues. V gave up 8 bases and J gave up 5 bases, with 12 bases separating them. The CDR3 nucleotides are TGTGCCAGCCGGCGGGAGGAGTATGGCTACACCTTC. It is translated as CASRREEYGYTF.

The V gene is TRBV4-1, the J gene TRBJ2-1; possibly TRBD1 or TRBD2 for D (5 bases each). The V gene lost 1 base and the J gene lost 9 bases, with 16 bases spanning the gap. The CDR3 covers 15 residues. Germline V lookup: CDR1 MGHRA, CDR2 YSYEKL. The CDR3 protein is CASSQARGVMIEQFF. Here the CDR3 DNA reads TGCGCCAGCAGCCAAGCGAGGGGTGTTATGATTGAGCAGTTCTTC.

This clone qualifies as medium-sized (0.01 to 0.1%). This chain joins TRBV19 and TRBJ1-2; D is uncertain. Per germline, CDR1 LNHDA and CDR2 SQIVND (reference sequence). Deletions cut 2 bases from V and 4 bases from J, with 11 bases between. The CDR3 covers 14 residues. The CDR3 protein is CASSIRREIYGYTF. The CDR3 DNA reads as TGTGCCAGTAGTATACGACGGGAGATCTATGGCTACACCTTC.

J is TRBJ1-6 and V is TRBV6-5; 8 nucleotides line up with TRBD1. This CDR3 contains 16 residues. Trimming removed 4 bases from V and 10 bases from J; junction bases left unmatched: 12. Germline CDR1 MNHEY, CDR2 SVGAGI. CDR3 protein: CASSFFSGGADSPLHF. The CDR3 DNA is TGTGCCAGCAGTTTTTTCTCAGGGGGCGCGGACTCACCCCTCCACTTT.

The sample holds a few counts of this clone. The gene calls are TRBV18 and TRBJ1-3; maybe TRBD1 (5 bases). Deletions cut 7 bases from V and 11 bases from J, with 18 bases between. This CDR3 is 13 amino acids long. Germline assignment: CDR1 KGHSH and CDR2 LQKENI. The CDR3 DNA reads as TGTGCCAGCTTCCCACGCCTCGACAGTGCCATATATTTT. Residues: CASFPRLDSAIYF.

The chain links TRBV6-5 to TRBJ2-3; the D is unclear. The CDR3 is 14 residues long. Germline values: CDR1 MNHEY, CDR2 SVGAGI. V gave up 0 bases and J gave up 10 bases, with 14 bases separating them. CDR3 loop: CASSYSSGERPQYF. The CDR3 DNA is TGTGCCAGCAGTTACTCGTCCGGTGAAAGACCGCAGTATTTT.

This clone counts as medium-sized. The genes are TRBV19 and TRBJ1-2; D gene ambiguous. V was clipped by 11 bases and J by 8 bases, with 18 bases between them. Germline-derived CDR1 and CDR2 are LNHDA and SQIVND (reference sequence). The CDR3 spans 12 residues. CDR3 loop: CAPRGPLEGYTF. The CDR3 DNA sequence: TGTGCCCCTAGAGGGCCTCTGGAGGGCTACACCTTC.

V and J are TRBV10-1 and TRBJ2-1; D might be TRBD2 (6 bases). Trimming stripped 9 bases from V and 7 bases from J, with 13 bases between. Germline V gene sequence: CDR1 WNHNN, CDR2 SYGVQD (reference sequence). The CDR3 sequence is 12 residues long. The CDR3 region is CARKEGQNEQFF. CDR3 DNA sequence: TGCGCCAGGAAGGAGGGGCAAAATGAGCAGTTCTTC.

The chain carries TRBV5-1 and TRBJ2-3; TRBD1 or TRBD2 may be the D gene (6 bases each). The CDR3 length is 17 residues. Germline CDR1 reads SGHRS; CDR2 reads YFSETQ. Between the trimmed V and J ends, which lost 4 bases and 5 bases, there was a span of 23 bases. CDR3 in amino acids: CASSNPKPGALKDTQYF. The CDR3 region has the DNA TGCGCCAGCAGCAACCCCAAACCGGGGGCGCTGAAAGATACGCAGTATTTT.

This clone is categorized as medium-sized. This chain connects TRBV7-9 to TRBJ1-1; the D is unclear. Germline V gene sequence: CDR1 SEHNR, CDR2 FQNEAQ (reference sequence). V was cut by 3 bases and J by 8 bases, with 16 bases left in between. The CDR3 sequence is 14 residues long. CDR3 coding DNA: TGTGCCAGCAGCTTGGCCCAGTCTTTGATGGAAGCTTTCTTT. It encodes CASSLAQSLMEAFF.

The chain uses TRBV30 and TRBJ1-6, with D possibly matching TRBD1 (5 bases). This CDR3 is built from 15 residues. Germline V lookup: CDR1 GTSNPN, CDR2 SVGIG (reference sequence). V was pared by 7 bases and J by 7 bases, with 20 bases between. CDR3: CAFLVDTSENSPLHF. In nucleotides, the CDR3 is TGTGCCTTCCTAGTGGACACCTCCGAGAATTCACCCCTCCACTTT.

The chain is built from TRBV4-1 and TRBJ1-6; D is perhaps TRBD1 (6 bases). There are 16 residues in the CDR3. Germline V gene data show CDR1 as MGHRA and CDR2 as YSYEKL. With 0 bases removed from V and 10 bases from J, the gap between germline ends came to 16 bases. Here the CDR3 reads CASSQEVGAYDSPLHF. In DNA form, the CDR3 reads TGCGCCAGCAGCCAAGAGGTGGGGGCCTATGACTCACCCCTCCACTTT.

The chain has TRBV5-5 and TRBJ2-1, with D possibly matching TRBD2 (6 bases). This CDR3 contains 17 residues. Germline V gene lookup returns CDR1 SGHKS and CDR2 YYEKEE (reference sequence). The V end was cut by 3 bases, the J end by 4 bases, with 20 bases between. The CDR3 nucleotides read TGTGCCAGCAGCTCCCGGACTATCATCATGGGTTACAATGAGCAGTTCTTC. This gives the protein CASSSRTIIMGYNEQFF.

The gene calls are TRBV7-8 and TRBJ2-7; no clear D. The germline V gene encodes CDR1 SGHVS and CDR2 FQNEAQ. V was trimmed by 5 bases and J by 4 bases, leaving 9 bases between them. This CDR3 contains 12 residues. The CDR3 nucleotides read TGTGCCAGCAGCCCCGGTCTGTACGAGCAGTACTTC. Its protein product is CASSPGLYEQYF.

This clone has just a few counts. This chain uses TRBV5-1 with TRBJ2-3; D is uncertain. The CDR3 is 12 residues long. V shed 4 bases and J shed 6 bases, with 9 bases lying between them. CDR1 is SGHRS and CDR2 is YFSETQ in the germline V gene. CDR3 nucleotides: TGCGCCAGCAGCCGCCTGGGGGATACGCAGTATTTT. Protein: CASSRLGDTQYF. Drawing the rest from reference TRBV5-1 and TRBJ2-3, the complete variable domain is KAGVTQTPRYLIKTRGQQVTLSCSPISGHRSVSWYQQTPGQGLQFLFEYFSETQRNKGNFPGRFSGRQFSNSRSEMNVSTLELGDSALYLCASSRLGDTQYFGPGTRLTVL.